This is a list of T cell receptor beta chains from one sample in a study of Graves' ophthalmopathy and Graves' hyperthyroidism. TCRdb fed the multiplex PCR reads into MiXCR, producing one record per CDR3 protein. The sample lists approximately 700,000 distinct CDR3 sequences, around 40% occurring once. The sample taken for sequencing was peripheral blood. The receptors derive from an adult man with Graves' ophthalmopathy. Both conserved end residues are part of each CDR3. Fields, in order: V gene, J gene, clone size, D gene, CDR3 DNA, CDR3 protein. The D gene is left open where the match is weak. Clone size, where shown, is once, few, many, or a class for clones that have expanded.

>TRBV20-1|TRBJ2-7|.|TRBD1
TGCAGTGCCGCCAGTCCCGGGACAGGGTCCTACGAGCAGTGCTTC
CSAASPGTGSYEQCF
>TRBV5-5|TRBJ2-2|.|TRBD2
TGTGCCAGCAGCCAAGCGCTAGCGGGGGGGCACACCGGGGAGCTGTTTTTT
CASSQALAGGHTGELFF
>TRBV6-5|TRBJ2-7|few|.
TGTGCCAGCAGTTATCGATTGGGCGTCGAGCAGTACTTC
CASSYRLGVEQYF
>TRBV29-1|TRBJ2-3|.|.
TGCAGCGTTACGAGGGACGCGGATACGCAGTATTTT
CSVTRDADTQYF
>TRBV7-2|TRBJ1-5|many|TRBD1
TGTGCCAGCAGACCAGACAGGGAAAATCAGCCCCAGCATTTT
CASRPDRENQPQHF
>TRBV29-1|TRBJ2-3|few|TRBD2
TGCAGCGTCGGGAGGGGAGTTGGGGGCACAGATACGCAGTATTTT
CSVGRGVGGTDTQYF
>TRBV3-1|TRBJ1-5|few|.
TGTGCCAGCAGCCAAGGACCTCAGCCCCAGCATTTT
CASSQGPQPQHF
>TRBV11-2|TRBJ2-5|.|.
TGTGCCAGCAGTCTGGGGCAGCTGCTACCGACCCAGTACTTC
CASSLGQLLPTQYF
>TRBV10-3|TRBJ1-5|many|TRBD1
TGTGCCATCGGACGGGGACAGGGTTATCAGCCCCAGCATTTT
CAIGRGQGYQPQHF
>TRBV20-1|TRBJ2-2|.|.
TGCAGTGCTAGGAACAGCTCCAAAAACACCGGGGAGCTGTTTTTT
CSARNSSKNTGELFF
>TRBV7-8|TRBJ1-5|.|.
TGTGCCAGCAGCCCTACAGGGAAAAGCAATCAGCCCCAGCATTTT
CASSPTGKSNQPQHF
>TRBV2|TRBJ2-2|many|.
TGTGCCAGCAGTGACGCGGGAAGGAGCACCGGGGAGCTGTTTTTT
CASSDAGRSTGELFF
>TRBV9|TRBJ2-3|.|TRBD1
TGTGCCAGCAGCGTCAGACAGGGAACAGATACGCAGTATTTT
CASSVRQGTDTQYF
>TRBV2|TRBJ1-5|.|.
TGTGCCAGCAAGGGGTATGGCGCAAGGCCCCAGCATTTT
CASKGYGARPQHF
>TRBV27|TRBJ1-2|few|.
TGTGCCAGCAGTTTGACGGGAGGACAGTATGGCTACACCTTC
CASSLTGGQYGYTF
>TRBV24-1|TRBJ2-3|.|.
TGTGCCACCAGTCGCTCGCCCGAAGATACGCAGTATTTT
CATSRSPEDTQYF
>TRBV29-1|TRBJ1-1|many|.
TGCAGCGTTGGGGAACCTTTAATCTACCGCCACGAGGTTTTCTTT
CSVGEPLIYRHEVFF
>TRBV7-2|TRBJ1-3|few|TRBD1
TGTGCCAGCAGCTTAGAGACAGGGAGAGGAAACACCATATATTTT
CASSLETGRGNTIYF
>TRBV7-9|TRBJ1-4|many|.
TGTGCCAGCAGCTTAGTCGGGGGCGAAAAACTGTTTTTT
CASSLVGGEKLFF
>TRBV29-1|TRBJ1-5|.|.
.
CSVAEGSYEHF
>TRBV7-2|TRBJ2-7|.|TRBD1
TGTGCCAGCAGCTTAGTCGGGACAGGGGCACCCTACGAGCAGTACTTC
CASSLVGTGAPYEQYF
>TRBV2|TRBJ1-2|few|TRBD1
TGTGCCAGCAGTCCTTTTCCCCGCCCGGACAGGCTCTATGGCTACACCTTC
CASSPFPRPDRLYGYTF
>TRBV9|TRBJ1-1|many|.
TGTGCCAGCAGCGCCGTACAGGGTTGGACTGAAGCTTTCTTT
CASSAVQGWTEAFF
>TRBV7-9|TRBJ1-1|.|.
TGTGCCAGCAGCTTCGACACCTTGAACACTGAAGCTTTCTTT
CASSFDTLNTEAFF
>TRBV20-1|TRBJ1-2|.|TRBD1
TGCAGTGCTAGATTTATCGGGACAGGCTATGGCTACACCTTC
CSARFIGTGYGYTF